This passage covers 25 T cell receptor beta chains from one sample sequenced in a study of shared clonotypes between healthy human individuals. Only CD45RO-negative cells positively selected for CCR7 counted as naive CD8 cells, so terminally differentiated effector memory CD45RA+ cells were excluded. Only in-frame clones appear in the TCRdb table, and some are missing; sequencing was by immunoSEQ multiplex PCR. Found here are over 2 million clones, about 95% of them singletons; the top ten hold about 1.1%. Sequenced sample: naive CD8+ T cells sorted from blood. Receptors originate from a man between 18 and 35 years old in good health.

J is TRBJ2-7 and V is TRBV7-6; D remains unclear. The CDR3 spans 13 residues. Trimming cost V 4 bases and J 3 bases, with 10 bases left between them. In germline, CDR1 is SGHVS, CDR2 FNYEAQ. CDR3 sequence reads: CASSSTLSYEQYF. As DNA, the CDR3 is TGTGCCAGCAGCTCCACCCTCAGCTACGAGCAGTACTTC.

V usage is TRBV11-2 and J usage is TRBJ2-7; D is undetermined. V was shortened by 3 bases and J by 6 bases, with 12 bases between the two germline ends. From germline, CDR1 is SGHAT and CDR2 FQNNGV. CDR3 length: 13 amino acids. The CDR3 bases are TGTGCCAGCAGCTTCACAGCTGTTAGCGAGCAGTACTTC. It codes for CASSFTAVSEQYF.

This clone was seen just once. V usage is TRBV6-1 and J usage is TRBJ2-3; 7 bases align to TRBD1. V lost 6 bases and J lost 2; bases outside the gene matches: 5. This CDR3 is built from 14 residues. The germline V gene encodes CDR1 MNHNS and CDR2 SASEGT. CDR3 nucleotides: TGTGCCAGCAGAGATGGGACAGTCACAGATACGCAGTATTTT. Protein: CASRDGTVTDTQYF.

This clone was seen a single time. The chain carries TRBV11-2 and TRBJ1-4, with D unclear. The germline V gene has CDR1 SGHAT and CDR2 FQNNGV. This CDR3 has 14 residues. V lost 8 bases, J lost 0 bases, and 10 bases lay in between. CDR3 nucleotide sequence: TGTGCCAGCTGCGCCGTAGCAACTAATGAAAAACTGTTTTTT. Translation: CASCAVATNEKLFF.

This rearrangement joins TRBV13 to TRBJ2-7; no reliable D call. Germline V CDR1 and CDR2: PRHDT, FYEKMQ (reference sequence). Trimming removed 2 bases at V and 1 base at J, with 9 bases between. The CDR3 runs 14 residues. As DNA, the CDR3 is TGTGCCAGCAGCTTAATTAGTGAGTCCTACGAGCAGTACTTC. Amino acids: CASSLISESYEQYF.

The rearrangement uses TRBV28 and TRBJ1-2, with D possibly matching TRBD1 (5 bases). Trimming cost V 3 bases and J 4 bases, with 21 bases left between them. Per germline, CDR1 MDHEN and CDR2 SYDVKM. The CDR3 is made up of 17 amino acids. The CDR3 loop reads CASSFPLIGADSYGYTF. The CDR3 DNA is TGTGCCAGCAGTTTTCCTTTAATAGGGGCAGATAGCTATGGCTACACCTTC.

Turning to this clone: The sample contains more than one DNA sequence encoding this CDR3. J is TRBJ2-7 and V is TRBV9, with unresolved D. Germline CDR1 reads SGDLS; CDR2 reads YYNGEE. The CDR3 extends over 14 amino acids. V was clipped by 0 bases and J by 0 bases, with 7 bases between them. DNA of the CDR3: TGTGCCAGCAGCGTAGGTGGAAGCTCCTACGAGCAGTACTTC. Translating gives CASSVGGSSYEQYF. Based on the CDR3 plus reference TRBV9 and TRBJ2-7, the full variable domain is DSGVTQTPKHLITATGQRVTLRCSPRSGDLSVYWYQQSLDQGLQFLIQYYNGEERAKGNILERFSAQQFPDLHSELNLSSLELGDSALYFCASSVGGSSYEQYFGPGTRLTVT.

J is TRBJ2-7 and V is TRBV7-9, with D hard to call. Germline CDR1 and CDR2: SEHNR and FQNEAQ (reference sequence). The CDR3 contains 17 residues. Trimming cost V 5 bases and J 4 bases, with 24 bases left between them. The CDR3 region has the DNA TGTGCCAGCAGCCCTCCTAGGATAGGACCCTACGGATACGAGCAGTACTTC. Protein: CASSPPRIGPYGYEQYF.

This chain joins TRBV10-3 and TRBJ2-5; D perhaps matches TRBD2 (5 bases). Between the trimmed V and J ends, which lost 3 bases and 2 bases, there was a span of 10 bases. The CDR3 consists of 14 residues. Germline V gene lookup returns CDR1 ENHRY and CDR2 SYGVKD. The CDR3 coding sequence is TGTGCCATCAGTGACCGGGATAAACAAGAGACCCAGTACTTC. This encodes CAISDRDKQETQYF.

The V gene is TRBV27, the J gene TRBJ2-1; no clear D gene. V lost 0 bases to trimming and J lost 8 bases, with 11 bases between them. This CDR3 region has 14 residues. Germline V lookup: CDR1 MNHEY, CDR2 SMNVEV (reference sequence). The CDR3 DNA is TGTGCCAGCAGTTTATCGCGCACCCTCGATGAGCAGTTCTTC. This encodes CASSLSRTLDEQFF.

The J gene is TRBJ2-1, the V gene TRBV7-9, with 7 bases matching TRBD2. The CDR3 has 15 amino acids. Trimming took 3 bases from V and 5 from J; bases not matched to a gene: 7. The germline CDR1 and CDR2 sequences are SEHNR and FQNEAQ (reference sequence). This CDR3 reads CASSFRAGVHNEQFF. CDR3 in DNA: TGTGCCAGCAGCTTTCGGGCGGGAGTGCACAATGAGCAGTTCTTC.

The V and J genes are TRBV7-2 and TRBJ2-1, with TRBD2 matching 10 bases. The germline V gene has CDR1 SGHTA and CDR2 FQGNSA. The CDR3 spans 14 residues. Unmatched junction bases numbered 4, after V lost 7 bases and J lost 4 bases. CDR3 coding DNA: TGTGCCAGCACCCCGACTAGCGGGTACAATGAGCAGTTCTTC. Protein product: CASTPTSGYNEQFF.

The V and J genes are TRBV28 and TRBJ2-3; no definite D call. Per the germline V gene, CDR1 is MDHEN and CDR2 is SYDVKM. The CDR3 has 16 amino acids. Trimming cost V 3 bases and J 2 bases, with 15 bases left between them. The CDR3 reads CASSLRIGSSTDTQYF. CDR3 in DNA: TGTGCCAGCAGTTTGAGAATAGGTTCTTCCACAGATACGCAGTATTTT.

V is TRBV19 and J is TRBJ2-2; possible D gene TRBD1, 6 bases. Trimming pared 7 bases from V and 7 bases from J, leaving 19 bases between. This CDR3 is built from 15 residues. The germline V gene encodes CDR1 LNHDA and CDR2 SQIVND (reference sequence). This chain's CDR3 is CASKVVQGWDGELFF. The CDR3 DNA reads as TGTGCCAGTAAGGTCGTACAGGGCTGGGACGGGGAGCTGTTTTTT.

About this clone: Additional DNA sequences in this sample encode the identical CDR3. The chain is built from TRBV15 and TRBJ1-5, with TRBD1 identical over 9 bases. CDR1 and CDR2 from the germline V gene are LNHNV and YYDKDF (reference sequence). This CDR3 has 15 amino acids. The ends lost 3 bases at V and 4 bases at J; junction bases unmatched: 4. The CDR3 DNA sequence: TGTGCCACCAGCAGGGACAGGGGCCTAAATCAGCCCCAGCATTTT. Protein: CATSRDRGLNQPQHF.

This chain connects TRBV19 to TRBJ2-7; TRBD2 is a possible D gene (5 bases). The V end was cut by 3 bases, the J end by 5 bases, with 14 bases between. This CDR3 spans 14 amino acids. Germline-derived CDR1 and CDR2 are LNHDA and SQIVND (reference sequence). CDR3 in amino acids: CASSMGWGDHEQYF. The CDR3 DNA reads TGTGCCAGTAGTATGGGGTGGGGAGACCACGAGCAGTACTTC.

The chain couples TRBV5-1 to TRBJ2-2, with D maybe TRBD1 (5 bases). Germline CDR1 SGHRS, CDR2 YFSETQ. The germline V and J ends were trimmed by 3 bases and 1 base, with 19 bases remaining between them. This CDR3 has 18 amino acids. CDR3 sequence (DNA): TGCGCCAGCAGCTCGCTATTCGCGGACACCGAGAACACCGGGGAGCTGTTTTTT. It specifies CASSSLFADTENTGELFF.

The chain joins TRBV5-5 to TRBJ2-5; a weak D match, TRBD2 (6 bases). Germline CDR1 SGHKS, CDR2 YYEKEE (reference sequence). The CDR3 contains 16 residues. V lost 1 base, J lost 2 bases, and 15 bases lay in between. The CDR3 spells CASSLSPTGLQETQYF. The CDR3 DNA is TGTGCCAGCAGCTTGTCCCCGACGGGACTTCAAGAGACCCAGTACTTC.

In this sample, this clone turned up once. The same CDR3 also results from other DNA sequences found in this sample. The chain uses TRBV6-6 and TRBJ1-1, with D unresolved. The CDR3 has 13 residues. Germline V lookup: CDR1 MNHNY, CDR2 SVGAGI (reference sequence). V was cut by 3 bases and J by 6 bases, with 11 bases left in between. CDR3 in DNA: TGTGCCAGCAGTTATGTAGGAGGAGCTGAAGCTTTCTTT. Its protein is CASSYVGGAEAFF.

This clone was recorded a few times. This chain joins TRBV7-6 and TRBJ1-6, with 9 bases fitting TRBD1. V shed 5 bases, J shed 5 bases, and the junction held 4 bases outside the gene matches. This CDR3 comprises 15 residues. Germline V gene sequence: CDR1 SGHVS, CDR2 FNYEAQ. This CDR3 reads CASSVGTGNNSPLHF. Written as DNA, the CDR3 is TGTGCCAGCAGCGTAGGGACAGGGAATAATTCACCCCTCCACTTT.

This chain uses TRBV5-4 with TRBJ1-4; the D gene is possibly TRBD1 (5 bases). This CDR3 region has 15 residues. Germline V gene sequence: CDR1 SGHNT, CDR2 YYREEE (reference sequence). Trimming pared 3 bases from V and 8 bases from J, leaving 17 bases between. DNA for the CDR3: TGTGCCAGCAGCTCCGGTGGGGGAAGGGTGGAAAAACTGTTTTTT. Amino acids: CASSSGGGRVEKLFF.

The V call is TRBV7-8, the J call TRBJ2-1; 8 nucleotides match TRBD2. The CDR3 runs 14 residues. CDR1 is SGHVS, CDR2 FQNEAQ, per germline. The V segment lost 6 bases and the J segment 1 base; nucleotides outside the gene matches: 2. CDR3 DNA: TGTGCCAGCAGGAGCGGGGGATCCTACAATGAGCAGTTCTTC. It translates to CASRSGGSYNEQFF.

V and J are TRBV18 and TRBJ2-7, with D perhaps TRBD1 (6 bases). The CDR3 consists of 15 residues. CDR1 is KGHSH, CDR2 LQKENI, per germline. Trimming shortened V by 3 bases and J by 2 bases, and 14 bases separated the two germline ends. The CDR3 loop reads CASSPRDKLPYEQYF. In DNA form, the CDR3 reads TGTGCCAGCTCACCCCGGGACAAACTACCCTACGAGCAGTACTTC.

The rearrangement joins TRBV4-3 to TRBJ2-3; no clear D gene. The V gene's germline CDR1 is LGHNA and CDR2 YSLEER. V was pared by 2 bases and J by 6 bases, with 12 bases between. CDR3 size: 14 residues. DNA for the CDR3: TGCGCCAGCAGCCAAACCCCTCGCCGGGATACGCAGTATTTT. As protein: CASSQTPRRDTQYF.

The chain couples TRBV4-1 to TRBJ1-1; D unclear. V lost 1 base, J lost 2 bases, and 11 bases lay in between. The V gene's germline CDR1 is MGHRA and CDR2 YSYEKL. The CDR3 runs 15 residues. The CDR3 DNA reads TGCGCCAGCAGCCAAGGAGAGTTATCCAACACTGAAGCTTTCTTT. The encoded protein is CASSQGELSNTEAFF.